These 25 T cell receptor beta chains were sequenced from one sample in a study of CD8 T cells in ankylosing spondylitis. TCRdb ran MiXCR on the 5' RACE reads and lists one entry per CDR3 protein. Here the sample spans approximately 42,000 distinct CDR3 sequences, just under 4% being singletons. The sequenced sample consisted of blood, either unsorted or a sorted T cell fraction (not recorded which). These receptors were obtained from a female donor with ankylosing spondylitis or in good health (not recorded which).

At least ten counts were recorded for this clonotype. The CDR3 reads CASSPRVAGGNEQFF. Written as DNA, the CDR3 is TGTGCCAGCAGCCCCCGGGTAGCGGGGGGGAATGAGCAGTTCTTC. The chain recombines TRBV9 with TRBJ2-1, with 11 bases matching TRBD2. The J segment lost 7 bases and the V segment lost 4 bases, leaving 7 bases of the junction unmatched. Germline V lookup: CDR1 SGDLS, CDR2 YYNGEE. The length of the CDR3 is 15 residues.

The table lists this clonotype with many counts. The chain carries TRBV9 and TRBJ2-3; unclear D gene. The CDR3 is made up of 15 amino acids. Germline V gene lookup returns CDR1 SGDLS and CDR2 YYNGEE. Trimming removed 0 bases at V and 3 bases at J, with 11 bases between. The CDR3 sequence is CASSVANPLTDTQYF. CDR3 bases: TGTGCCAGCAGCGTAGCTAATCCCTTGACAGATACGCAGTATTTT.

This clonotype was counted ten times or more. The CDR3 loop reads CASSTGVGGEKLFF. The CDR3 region has the DNA TGTGCCAGCAGCACAGGGGTCGGCGGTGAAAAACTGTTTTTT. This rearrangement joins TRBV9 to TRBJ1-4; TRBD1 matches 7 bases. CDR1 and CDR2 (germline): SGDLS, YYNGEE. V lost 4 bases to trimming and J lost 7 bases; unmatched junction nucleotides: 7. The CDR3 is 14 amino acids.

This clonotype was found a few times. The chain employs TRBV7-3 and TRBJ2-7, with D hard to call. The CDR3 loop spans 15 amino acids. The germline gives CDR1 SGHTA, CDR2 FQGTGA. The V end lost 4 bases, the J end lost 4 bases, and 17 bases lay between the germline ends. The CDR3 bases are TGTGCCAGCAGCTCTAATTTCGCCGATGCATACGAGCAGTACTTC. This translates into CASSSNFADAYEQYF.

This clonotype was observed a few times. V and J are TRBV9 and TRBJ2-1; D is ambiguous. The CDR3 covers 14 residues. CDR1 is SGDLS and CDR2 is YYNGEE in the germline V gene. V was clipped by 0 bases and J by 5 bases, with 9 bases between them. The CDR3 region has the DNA TGTGCCAGCAGCGTAGCCGGCAGGAACAATGAGCAGTTCTTC. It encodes CASSVAGRNNEQFF.

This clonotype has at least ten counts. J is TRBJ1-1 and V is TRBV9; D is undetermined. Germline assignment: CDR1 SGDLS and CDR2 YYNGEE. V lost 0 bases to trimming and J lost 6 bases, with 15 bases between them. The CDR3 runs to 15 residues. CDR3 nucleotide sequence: TGTGCCAGCAGCGTAGTCTTACCCGGTAGGGCTGAAGCTTTCTTT. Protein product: CASSVVLPGRAEAFF.

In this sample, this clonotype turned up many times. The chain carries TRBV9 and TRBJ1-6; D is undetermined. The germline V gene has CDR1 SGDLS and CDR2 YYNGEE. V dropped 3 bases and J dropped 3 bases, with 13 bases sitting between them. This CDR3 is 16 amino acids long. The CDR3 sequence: CASSGQVGDYNSPLHF. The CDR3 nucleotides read TGTGCCAGCAGCGGGCAGGTTGGAGACTATAATTCACCCCTCCACTTT.

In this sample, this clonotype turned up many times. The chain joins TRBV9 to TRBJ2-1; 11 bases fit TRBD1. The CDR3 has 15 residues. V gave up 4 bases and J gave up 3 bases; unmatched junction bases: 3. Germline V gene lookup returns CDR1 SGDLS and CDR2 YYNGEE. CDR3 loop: CASSKGQGVYNEQFF. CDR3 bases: TGTGCCAGCAGCAAGGGACAGGGGGTCTACAATGAGCAGTTCTTC.

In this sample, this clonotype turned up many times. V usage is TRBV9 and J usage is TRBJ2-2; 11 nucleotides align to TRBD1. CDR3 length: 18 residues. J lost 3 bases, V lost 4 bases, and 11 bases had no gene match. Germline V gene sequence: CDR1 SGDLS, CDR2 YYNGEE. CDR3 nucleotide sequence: TGTGCCAGCAGCCCTCGGACAGGGGGCTCAATCGACACCGGGGAGCTGTTTTTT. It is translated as CASSPRTGGSIDTGELFF.

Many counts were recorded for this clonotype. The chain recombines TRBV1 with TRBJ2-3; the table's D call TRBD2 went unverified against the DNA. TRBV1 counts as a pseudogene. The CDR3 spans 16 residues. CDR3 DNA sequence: TGCACCAGCAGCTCGGCTGGGAGGGGACCCACAGATACGCAGTATTTT. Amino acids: CTSSSAGRGPTDTQYF.

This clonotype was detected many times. Written as DNA, the CDR3 is TGTGCCAGCAGCACTCAGACAGGGAAGAAAACCGGGGAGCTGTTTTTT. Residues: CASSTQTGKKTGELFF. V usage is TRBV9 and J usage is TRBJ2-2; 7 nucleotides line up with TRBD1. With V trimmed by 4 bases and J by 5 bases, 11 bases remained unmatched. This CDR3 contains 16 residues. CDR1 and CDR2 (germline): SGDLS, YYNGEE.

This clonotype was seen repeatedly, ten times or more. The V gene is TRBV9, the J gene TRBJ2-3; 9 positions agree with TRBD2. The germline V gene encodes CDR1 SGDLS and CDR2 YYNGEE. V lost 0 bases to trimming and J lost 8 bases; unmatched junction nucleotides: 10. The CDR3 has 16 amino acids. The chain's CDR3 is CASSVVGSGGRLTQYF. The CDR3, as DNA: TGTGCCAGCAGCGTAGTGGGAAGCGGGGGGCGGCTTACGCAGTATTTT.

Written as DNA, the CDR3 is TGTGCCAGCACCACGACAGGGGGTTATGAAAAACTGTTTTTT. It translates to CASTTTGGYEKLFF. V and J are TRBV9 and TRBJ1-4; 9 nucleotides align to TRBD1. After removal of 6 bases from V and 6 bases from J, the junction contained 6 bases not matched to a gene. Germline CDR1 and CDR2: SGDLS and YYNGEE. The CDR3 totals 14 residues.

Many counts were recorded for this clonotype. In DNA form, the CDR3 reads TGTGCCAGCAGCCCCTATGGGACAGGGGCCAATGAGCAGTTCTTC. Its protein product is CASSPYGTGANEQFF. This chain joins TRBV9 and TRBJ2-1; 10 nucleotides line up with TRBD1. The CDR3 is 15 residues long. Germline V gene data show CDR1 as SGDLS and CDR2 as YYNGEE. Germline trimming cut 4 bases from V and 6 bases from J; bases unmatched to any gene: 7.

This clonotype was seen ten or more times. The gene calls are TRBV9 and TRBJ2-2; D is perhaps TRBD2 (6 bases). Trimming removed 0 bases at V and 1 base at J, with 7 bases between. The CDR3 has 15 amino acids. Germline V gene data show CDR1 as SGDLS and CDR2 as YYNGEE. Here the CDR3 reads CASSVGGVNTGELFF. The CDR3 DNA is TGTGCCAGCAGCGTAGGGGGGGTGAACACCGGGGAGCTGTTTTTT.

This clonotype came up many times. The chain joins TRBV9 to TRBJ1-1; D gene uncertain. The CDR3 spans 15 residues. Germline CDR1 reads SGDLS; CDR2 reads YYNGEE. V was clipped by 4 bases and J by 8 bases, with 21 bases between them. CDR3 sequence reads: CASSPSIDPWEEAFF. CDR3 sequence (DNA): TGTGCCAGCAGCCCCTCCATCGACCCATGGGAAGAAGCTTTCTTT.

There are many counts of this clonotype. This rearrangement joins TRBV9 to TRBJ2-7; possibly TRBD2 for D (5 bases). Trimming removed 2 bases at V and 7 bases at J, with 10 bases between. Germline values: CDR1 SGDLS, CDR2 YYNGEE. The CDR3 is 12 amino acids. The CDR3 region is CASSVNPGEQYF. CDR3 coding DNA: TGTGCCAGCAGCGTTAACCCGGGGGAGCAGTACTTC.

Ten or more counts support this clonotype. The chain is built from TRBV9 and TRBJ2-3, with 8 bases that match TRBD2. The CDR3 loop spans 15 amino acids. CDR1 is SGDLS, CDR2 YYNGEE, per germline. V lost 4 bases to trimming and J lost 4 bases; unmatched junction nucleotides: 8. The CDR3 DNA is TGTGCCAGCAGCACGATCGGGGGGGCGTCAGATACGCAGTATTTT. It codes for CASSTIGGASDTQYF. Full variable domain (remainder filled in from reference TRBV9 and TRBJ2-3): DSGVTQTPKHLITATGQRVTLRCSPRSGDLSVYWYQQSLDQGLQFLIQYYNGEERAKGNILERFSAQQFPDLHSELNLSSLELGDSALYFCASSTIGGASDTQYFGPGTRLTVL.

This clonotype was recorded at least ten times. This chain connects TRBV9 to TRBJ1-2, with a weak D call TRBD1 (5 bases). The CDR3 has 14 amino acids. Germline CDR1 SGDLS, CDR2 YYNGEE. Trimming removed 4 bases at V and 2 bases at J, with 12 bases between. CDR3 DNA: TGTGCCAGCAGCACGGGGCAGTGGAACTATGGCTACACCTTC. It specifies CASSTGQWNYGYTF.

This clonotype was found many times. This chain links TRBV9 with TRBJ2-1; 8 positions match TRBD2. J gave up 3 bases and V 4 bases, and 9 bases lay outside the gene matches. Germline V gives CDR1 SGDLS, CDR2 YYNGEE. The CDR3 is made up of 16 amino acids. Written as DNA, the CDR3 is TGTGCCAGCAGCCTTGGAAGCGGGGGAGGCTACAATGAGCAGTTCTTC. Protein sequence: CASSLGSGGGYNEQFF.

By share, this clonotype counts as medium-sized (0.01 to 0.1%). The CDR3 here is CASSPWGSGNSPLHF. CDR3 nucleotide sequence: TGTGCCAGCTCTCCCTGGGGGTCCGGTAATTCACCCCTCCACTTT. The chain is built from TRBV9 and TRBJ1-6, with a weak D call TRBD1 (5 bases). CDR1 is SGDLS and CDR2 is YYNGEE in the germline V gene. V dropped 7 bases and J dropped 6 bases, with 17 bases sitting between them. The CDR3 runs 15 residues. The full variable domain, rest sourced from reference TRBV9 and TRBJ1-6, is DSGVTQTPKHLITATGQRVTLRCSPRSGDLSVYWYQQSLDQGLQFLIQYYNGEERAKGNILERFSAQQFPDLHSELNLSSLELGDSALYFCASSPWGSGNSPLHFGNGTRLTVT.

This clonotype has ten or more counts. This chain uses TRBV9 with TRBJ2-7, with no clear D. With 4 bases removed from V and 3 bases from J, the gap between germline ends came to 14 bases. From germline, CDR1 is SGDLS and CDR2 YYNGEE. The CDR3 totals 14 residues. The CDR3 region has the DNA TGTGCCAGCAGCCCCGGCGAGCCCGGCTACGAGCAGTACTTC. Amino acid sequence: CASSPGEPGYEQYF. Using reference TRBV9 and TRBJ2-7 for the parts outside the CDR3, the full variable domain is DSGVTQTPKHLITATGQRVTLRCSPRSGDLSVYWYQQSLDQGLQFLIQYYNGEERAKGNILERFSAQQFPDLHSELNLSSLELGDSALYFCASSPGEPGYEQYFGPGTRLTVT.

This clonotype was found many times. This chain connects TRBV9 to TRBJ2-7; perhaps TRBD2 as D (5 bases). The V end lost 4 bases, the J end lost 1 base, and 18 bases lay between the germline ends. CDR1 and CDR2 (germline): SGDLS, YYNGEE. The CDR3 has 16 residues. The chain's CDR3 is CASSPTGFGRSYEQYF. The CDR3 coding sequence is TGTGCCAGCAGCCCGACGGGGTTTGGCAGGTCCTACGAGCAGTACTTC.

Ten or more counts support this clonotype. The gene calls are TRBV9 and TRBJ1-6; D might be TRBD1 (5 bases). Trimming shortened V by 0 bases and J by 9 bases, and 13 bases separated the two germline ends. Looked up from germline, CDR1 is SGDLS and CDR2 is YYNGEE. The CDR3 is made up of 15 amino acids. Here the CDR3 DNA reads TGTGCCAGCAGCGTAGAAGGCACTGGGGGTTCACCCCTCCACTTT. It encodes CASSVEGTGGSPLHF.

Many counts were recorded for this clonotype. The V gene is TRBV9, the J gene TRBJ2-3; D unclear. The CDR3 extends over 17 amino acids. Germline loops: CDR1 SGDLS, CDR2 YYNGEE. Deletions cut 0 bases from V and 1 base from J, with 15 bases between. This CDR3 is CASSVGHRNVGTDTQYF. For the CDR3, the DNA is TGTGCCAGCAGCGTAGGTCACCGAAATGTGGGCACAGATACGCAGTATTTT.